The 32 T cell receptor beta chains below come from one sample, sequenced in a study of blood T cell repertoires in COVID-19. TCRdb's table, derived via immunoSEQ multiplex PCR, lists solely in-frame clones and lacks some. The data hold under 200,000 clones, with roughly 90% observed a single time. Sequencing was carried out using peripheral blood. The origin of the receptors is a man aged 55 to 70 with acute or convalescent COVID-19.

This chain joins TRBV2 and TRBJ1-1; 8 nucleotides align to TRBD1. This CDR3 spans 14 amino acids. The junction had 4 bases not matched to a gene; V was cut back by 4 bases and J by 3 bases. Germline loops: CDR1 SNHLY, CDR2 FYNNEI. CDR3 DNA sequence: TGTGCCAGCAGTGGGGGCAGGGGGCACACTGAAGCTTTCTTT. It is translated as CASSGGRGHTEAFF.

The gene calls are TRBV10-3 and TRBJ1-2; 8 bases fit TRBD1. V was pared by 5 bases and J by 4 bases, with 3 bases of the junction left unmatched. The CDR3 is 13 amino acids. The germline gives CDR1 ENHRY, CDR2 SYGVKD. CDR3 amino acids: CAISQGASYGYTF. In DNA, the CDR3 is TGTGCCATCAGTCAGGGGGCAAGCTATGGCTACACCTTC.

J is TRBJ2-5 and V is TRBV27, with 14 bases lining up with TRBD2. The germline gives CDR1 MNHEY, CDR2 SMNVEV (reference sequence). The CDR3 sequence is 16 residues long. The V gene end was trimmed by 4 bases and the J gene end by 4 bases; junction bases not matched to a gene: 5. The CDR3 region is CASSSLTSGRGETQYF. The CDR3 region has the DNA TGTGCCAGCAGTTCCTTGACTAGCGGGAGGGGAGAGACCCAGTACTTC.

Note on this clone: Other DNA sequences within the sample encode an identical CDR3. The chain joins TRBV12-3 or TRBV12-4 to TRBJ1-1; no reliable D call. Trimming cost V 3 bases and J 4 bases, with 9 bases left between them. CDR3 length: 13 amino acids. This CDR3 is CASSFEGGTEAFF. CDR3 DNA sequence: TGTGCCAGCAGTTTTGAGGGCGGCACTGAAGCTTTCTTT.

The chain is built from TRBV5-1 and TRBJ1-6; unclear D gene. Germline V gene sequence: CDR1 SGHRS, CDR2 YFSETQ. The CDR3 is made up of 14 amino acids. V lost 0 bases to trimming and J lost 4 bases, with 5 bases between them. The CDR3 DNA sequence: TGCGCCAGCAGCTTGGACGGTTATAATTCACCCCTCCACTTT. This gives the protein CASSLDGYNSPLHF.

This clone appeared once. The chain carries TRBV6-1 and TRBJ2-7; a possible D gene is TRBD2 (5 bases). Germline loops: CDR1 MNHNS, CDR2 SASEGT. The V end was cut by 3 bases, the J end by 0 bases, with 12 bases between. The CDR3 covers 15 residues. The CDR3 here is CASSEFTSGSYEQYF. The CDR3 DNA sequence: TGTGCCAGCAGTGAGTTTACAAGCGGCTCCTACGAGCAGTACTTC.

The chain uses TRBV7-3 and TRBJ2-2; TRBD2 matches 8 bases. Germline assignment: CDR1 SGHTA and CDR2 FQGTGA. The V and J ends lost 5 bases and 5 bases, in that order; junction bases with no gene match: 10. This CDR3 region has 16 residues. CDR3 amino acids: CASSPSSGSVTGELFF. In DNA, the CDR3 is TGTGCCAGCAGCCCCTCGAGCGGGAGTGTTACCGGGGAGCTGTTTTTT.

The gene calls are TRBV19 and TRBJ2-6, with D perhaps TRBD1 (6 bases). The CDR3 has 15 residues. CDR1 is LNHDA, CDR2 SQIVND, per germline (reference sequence). V lost 4 bases to trimming and J lost 2 bases, with 9 bases between them. This chain's CDR3 is CASSTTGTGANVLTF. The CDR3 DNA reads as TGTGCCAGTAGTACCACAGGGACTGGGGCCAACGTCCTGACTTTC.

This clone was seen only a few times. At the DNA level, this CDR3 is encoded by other sequences in the same sample as well. V gene TRBV30 combines with J gene TRBJ1-5; D not certain. Germline V gene lookup returns CDR1 GTSNPN and CDR2 SVGIG (reference sequence). Between the trimmed V and J ends, which lost 0 bases and 7 bases, there was a span of 7 bases. The CDR3 extends over 12 amino acids. The CDR3 DNA is TGTGCCTGGAGTGTAAGAGGGCAGCCCCAGCATTTT. This codes for CAWSVRGQPQHF. Variable domain in full (rest from reference TRBV30 and TRBJ1-5): SQTIHQWPATLVQPVGSPLSLECTVEGTSNPNLYWYRQAAGRGLQLLFYSVGIGQISSEVPQNLSASRPQDRQFILSSKKLLLSDSGFYLCAWSVRGQPQHFGDGTRLSIL.

The rearrangement links TRBV9 to TRBJ1-4; tentative D call: TRBD1 (6 bases). The ends were cut back, 0 bases at V and 5 bases at J, with 11 bases in the middle. Germline CDR1 SGDLS, CDR2 YYNGEE. The CDR3 consists of 15 residues. The CDR3 region has the DNA TGTGCCAGCAGCGTAGTCGGGGGGCAGAATGAAAAACTGTTTTTT. It is translated as CASSVVGGQNEKLFF.

This chain links TRBV3-1 (or the pseudogene TRBV3-2) with TRBJ1-1; TRBD1 is a possible D gene (6 bases). CDR3 length equals 14 residues. Germline lookup yields CDR1 LGHDT and CDR2 YNNKEL (reference sequence). With 5 bases removed from V and 1 base from J, the gap between germline ends came to 11 bases. The CDR3 here is CASSWGQRNTEAFF. In nucleotides, the CDR3 is TGTGCCAGCAGCTGGGGACAACGGAACACTGAAGCTTTCTTT.

The genes are TRBV10-3 and TRBJ1-1; 11 bases are shared with TRBD1. V lost 6 bases to trimming and J lost 4 bases; unmatched junction nucleotides: 7. Germline V CDR1 and CDR2: ENHRY, SYGVKD. The CDR3 runs to 15 residues. CDR3 bases: TGTGCCATCAGGGAGGACAGGGGGCCCCTCACTGAAGCTTTCTTT. Protein sequence: CAIREDRGPLTEAFF.

V is TRBV5-1 and J is TRBJ1-1; 10 bases are a match to TRBD1. The germline V gene encodes CDR1 SGHRS and CDR2 YFSETQ. This CDR3 has 14 amino acids. V lost 4 bases and J lost 4; bases outside the gene matches: 4. The CDR3 loop is CASSAGQGFTEAFF. DNA for the CDR3: TGCGCCAGCAGCGCGGGACAGGGGTTCACTGAAGCTTTCTTT.

V is TRBV12-5 and J is TRBJ2-3, with 7 bases matching TRBD1. Unmatched junction bases numbered 9, after V lost 3 bases and J lost 3 bases. The germline gives CDR1 LGHNT, CDR2 FRNRAP. This CDR3 has 16 amino acids. CDR3 DNA: TGTGCTAGTGGTTTTACAGGGGTGGGTTCGACAGATACGCAGTATTTT. It is translated as CASGFTGVGSTDTQYF.

The chain recombines TRBV15 with TRBJ1-1; D is uncertain. CDR1 and CDR2 from the germline V gene are LNHNV and YYDKDF (reference sequence). The CDR3 sequence is 15 residues long. The V end lost 0 bases, the J end lost 7 bases, and 15 bases lay between the germline ends. The CDR3 DNA reads as TGTGCCACCAGCAGAGATCGCCGGTTCGAGGTTGAAGCTTTCTTT. It encodes CATSRDRRFEVEAFF.

This clone was recorded at least ten times. The rearrangement links TRBV19 to TRBJ1-5; D unresolved. The CDR3 runs 14 residues. V gave up 5 bases and J gave up 1 base, with 9 bases separating them. The germline V gene has CDR1 LNHDA and CDR2 SQIVND (reference sequence). CDR3: CASSGRRSNQPQHF. CDR3 in DNA: TGTGCCAGTAGTGGACGGAGGAGCAATCAGCCCCAGCATTTT.

The chain joins TRBV24-1 to TRBJ1-4; no reliable D call. The V and J ends lost 4 bases and 9 bases respectively, with 8 bases between them. Germline lookup yields CDR1 KGHDR and CDR2 SFDVKD. The CDR3 runs 12 residues. CDR3 residues: CATSDADKKLFF. The CDR3 DNA follows: TGTGCCACCAGTGACGCAGATAAAAAACTGTTTTTT.

The chain links TRBV30 to TRBJ2-5, with D possibly TRBD2 on 5 matching bases. V lost 1 base and J lost 4, with 7 bases in between. Germline lookup yields CDR1 GTSNPN and CDR2 SVGIG (reference sequence). The CDR3 spans 12 residues. As DNA, the CDR3 is TGTGCCTGGAGTGGAGGGTCAGAGACCCAGTACTTC. Encoded protein: CAWSGGSETQYF.

The J gene is TRBJ1-2, the V gene TRBV21-1; the table calls TRBD1, which could not be checked here. TRBV21-1 is noted as a pseudogene. This CDR3 spans 12 amino acids. CDR3: CARGTSNYGYTF. The CDR3 bases are TGTGCCAGGGGGACATCTAACTATGGCTACACCTTC.

This clone was counted only a few times. The gene calls are TRBV4-1 and TRBJ2-2; D gene ambiguous. Trimming stripped 2 bases from V and 0 bases from J, with 10 bases between. The V gene's germline CDR1 is MGHRA and CDR2 YSYEKL. This CDR3 comprises 16 residues. Written as DNA, the CDR3 is TGCGCCAGCAGCCAATTGGGCAGGACGAACACCGGGGAGCTGTTTTTT. As protein: CASSQLGRTNTGELFF.

This clone was detected only once. The chain recombines TRBV12-3 or TRBV12-4 with TRBJ2-3; D is undetermined. V lost 0 bases and J 3 bases, leaving 4 bases between the germline ends. This CDR3 region has 13 residues. CDR3 residues: CASSLALTDTQYF. The CDR3, as DNA: TGTGCCAGCAGTTTAGCGCTAACAGATACGCAGTATTTT.

Note on this clone: Other DNA sequences in this specimen translate into the identical CDR3. This chain joins TRBV12-3 or TRBV12-4 and TRBJ1-2; 8 bases match TRBD1. This CDR3 is built from 13 residues. V dropped 5 bases and J dropped 5; count of bases not matched to a gene: 4. DNA for the CDR3: TGTGCCAGCAGTGGACAGGGACGATATGGCTACACCTTC. This encodes CASSGQGRYGYTF.

This clone was seen just once. The J gene is TRBJ2-5, the V gene TRBV4-1; the D gene is possibly TRBD2 (6 bases). The CDR3 sequence is 14 residues long. With 1 base removed from V and 5 bases from J, the gap between germline ends came to 11 bases. Germline V lookup: CDR1 MGHRA, CDR2 YSYEKL. The CDR3 nucleotides are TGCGCCAGCAGCCAAGTGGGCGGGGAGGAGACCCAGTACTTC. Translating gives CASSQVGGEETQYF.

The rearrangement uses TRBV9 and TRBJ2-5; possibly TRBD1 for D (5 bases). Germline assignment: CDR1 SGDLS and CDR2 YYNGEE. The CDR3 extends over 14 amino acids. V gave up 3 bases and J gave up 1 base, with 10 bases separating them. The CDR3 DNA reads TGTGCCAGCAGCGCGATCGACAGCCAAGAGACCCAGTACTTC. Protein: CASSAIDSQETQYF.

CDR3 nucleotides: TGTGCCTGGAGCGATCCCGGGAAACAAAAAAGGGCCCAGCATTTT. Amino acid sequence: CAWSDPGKQKRAQHF. The chain joins TRBV30 to TRBJ1-5; D is uncertain. Between the trimmed V and J ends, which lost 3 bases and 11 bases, there was a span of 23 bases. The CDR3 has 15 amino acids. Germline values: CDR1 GTSNPN, CDR2 SVGIG (reference sequence). The entire variable domain, with the rest obtained from reference TRBV30 and TRBJ1-5, is as follows: SQTIHQWPATLVQPVGSPLSLECTVEGTSNPNLYWYRQAAGRGLQLLFYSVGIGQISSEVPQNLSASRPQDRQFILSSKKLLLSDSGFYLCAWSDPGKQKRAQHFGDGTRLSIL.

The chain joins TRBV5-6 to TRBJ2-7; 9 nucleotides agree with TRBD1. CDR3 length: 14 amino acids. Germline-derived CDR1 and CDR2 are SGHDT and YYEEEE. Losses at the gene ends were 2 bases for V and 9 bases for J; bases not matched to a gene: 9. The CDR3 DNA is TGTGCCAGCAGCTTACCGGGACAGGGCCTCCCGCAGTACTTC. Translation: CASSLPGQGLPQYF.

The chain uses TRBV6-5 and TRBJ1-2; D not certain. Germline V gene sequence: CDR1 MNHEY, CDR2 SVGAGI. Trimming removed 3 bases from V and 4 bases from J, with 12 bases in between. The CDR3 is made up of 14 amino acids. This CDR3 reads CASSYGAGSYGYTF. The CDR3 DNA is TGTGCCAGCAGTTATGGAGCGGGAAGCTATGGCTACACCTTC.

This chain joins TRBV2 and TRBJ1-2; the D is unclear. V shed 6 bases and J shed 4 bases, with 6 bases lying between them. The CDR3 runs 11 residues. Per germline, CDR1 SNHLY and CDR2 FYNNEI. The CDR3 DNA reads as TGTGCCAGCAGATACAGCTATGGCTACACCTTC. It codes for CASRYSYGYTF.

The gene calls are TRBV5-1 and TRBJ1-2; D unresolved. The length of the CDR3 is 14 residues. Trimming pared 0 bases from V and 6 bases from J, leaving 12 bases between. Germline V CDR1 and CDR2: SGHRS, YFSETQ. This CDR3 is CASSLDAGEDGYTF. DNA of the CDR3: TGCGCCAGCAGCTTGGATGCTGGGGAGGATGGCTACACCTTC.

The chain joins TRBV24-1 to TRBJ1-4, with D possibly matching TRBD1 (5 bases). Germline CDR1 is KGHDR and CDR2 is SFDVKD. This CDR3 has 15 residues. The V end was cut by 4 bases, the J end by 6 bases, with 14 bases between. CDR3 in amino acids: CATSDPTGGHEKLFF. The CDR3 DNA follows: TGTGCCACCAGTGACCCGACGGGGGGACATGAAAAACTGTTTTTT.

The J gene is TRBJ2-7, the V gene TRBV29-1; TRBD1 agrees at 11 bases. The CDR3 is 14 residues long. Germline-derived CDR1 and CDR2 are SQVTM and ANQGSEA. Unmatched junction bases numbered 3, after V lost 3 bases and J lost 2 bases. As DNA, the CDR3 is TGCAGCGTTGAGGGACAGGGGGGACCCTACGAGCAGTACTTC. Protein product: CSVEGQGGPYEQYF.

V is TRBV19 and J is TRBJ1-5; 9 positions agree with TRBD1. The CDR3 is made up of 17 amino acids. V lost 10 bases, J lost 0 bases, and 13 bases stayed unmatched. Germline CDR1 and CDR2: LNHDA and SQIVND (reference sequence). The CDR3 DNA sequence: TGTGCCACTAGACCGGGACAGGGAGTTTATAGCAATCAGCCCCAGCATTTT. Protein product: CATRPGQGVYSNQPQHF.